Listed here are 7 T cell receptor beta chains from one sample, sequenced in a study of OX40 agonist ivuxolimab in advanced cancers. Clones were read by immunoSEQ multiplex PCR, and TCRdb kept only the in-frame ones, dropping some. The repertoire consists of around 80,000 clones, with around nine tenths occurring once and the leading ten covering 0.65% to 0.8%. The sample consisted of CD4+ or CD8+ T cells sorted from blood, taken in a trial of the OX40 agonist ivuxolimab. All receptors come from an adult with an advanced solid tumor such as melanoma, head and neck, liver or kidney cancer.

This clone was counted only a few times. This chain uses TRBV10-1 with TRBJ1-1; no definite D call. The CDR3 contains 13 residues. The V gene's germline CDR1 is WNHNN and CDR2 SYGVQD (reference sequence). V lost 5 bases to trimming and J lost 4 bases, with 11 bases between them. CDR3 residues: CASSSGFTTEAFF. DNA for the CDR3: TGCGCCAGCAGTTCGGGATTCACCACTGAAGCTTTCTTT.

This clone was found a few times. The chain employs TRBV19 and TRBJ1-1; perhaps TRBD1 as D (6 bases). CDR1 is LNHDA, CDR2 SQIVND, per germline (reference sequence). V dropped 3 bases and J dropped 7 bases, with 12 bases sitting between them. The length of the CDR3 is 13 residues. CDR3 sequence (DNA): TGTGCCAGTAGTATCGGGCAGGGGCTTGAAGCTTTCTTT. It is translated as CASSIGQGLEAFF. Supplemented by reference TRBV19 and TRBJ1-1, the full variable domain reads DGGITQSPKYLFRKEGQNVTLSCEQNLNHDAMYWYRQDPGQGLRLIYYSQIVNDFQKGDIAEGYSVSREKKESFPLTVTSAQKNPTAFYLCASSIGQGLEAFFGQGTRLTVV.

This sequence joins TRBV28 and TRBJ1-2; D remains ambiguous. CDR1 MDHEN and CDR2 SYDVKM come from the germline V gene. This CDR3 is built from 14 residues. Trimming cost V 6 bases and J 1 base, with 12 bases left between them. The DNA of the CDR3 is TGTGCCAGCAGGCGCCCGGGAGTTAACTATGGCTACACCTTC. Translated: CASRRPGVNYGYTF.

The chain links TRBV5-6 to TRBJ2-1; a possible D gene is TRBD2 (5 bases). From germline, CDR1 is SGHDT and CDR2 YYEEEE. This CDR3 region has 15 residues. Trimming shortened V by 1 base and J by 7 bases, and 15 bases separated the two germline ends. CDR3 sequence reads: CASSLMASWRNEQFF. Here the CDR3 DNA reads TGTGCCAGCAGCTTGATGGCTAGCTGGAGGAATGAGCAGTTCTTC.

The chain recombines TRBV6-6 with TRBJ1-2; D is uncertain. CDR3 length: 14 residues. The ends were cut back, 0 bases at V and 2 bases at J, with 7 bases in the middle. Germline V gene data show CDR1 as MNHNY and CDR2 as SVGAGI (reference sequence). DNA for the CDR3: TGTGCCAGCAGTTACTCGGGCACCAACTATGGCTACACCTTC. Residues: CASSYSGTNYGYTF.

This chain connects TRBV19 to TRBJ1-5; the match to TRBD1 covers 9 bases. The V gene's germline CDR1 is LNHDA and CDR2 SQIVND (reference sequence). The V segment lost 1 base and the J segment 2 bases; nucleotides outside the gene matches: 9. CDR3 length equals 18 residues. CDR3 sequence: CASSIALTGGWRNQPQHF. CDR3 coding DNA: TGTGCCAGTAGTATAGCCCTCACAGGGGGCTGGCGCAATCAGCCCCAGCATTTT.

V gene TRBV4-2 combines with J gene TRBJ2-1; D remains unclear. The germline V gene encodes CDR1 LGHNA and CDR2 YNFKEQ. Deletions cut 0 bases from V and 10 bases from J, with 13 bases between. The CDR3 extends over 14 amino acids. The CDR3 is CASSQDGVTREQFF. The CDR3 DNA reads as TGTGCCAGCAGCCAAGACGGTGTCACGCGGGAGCAGTTCTTC.